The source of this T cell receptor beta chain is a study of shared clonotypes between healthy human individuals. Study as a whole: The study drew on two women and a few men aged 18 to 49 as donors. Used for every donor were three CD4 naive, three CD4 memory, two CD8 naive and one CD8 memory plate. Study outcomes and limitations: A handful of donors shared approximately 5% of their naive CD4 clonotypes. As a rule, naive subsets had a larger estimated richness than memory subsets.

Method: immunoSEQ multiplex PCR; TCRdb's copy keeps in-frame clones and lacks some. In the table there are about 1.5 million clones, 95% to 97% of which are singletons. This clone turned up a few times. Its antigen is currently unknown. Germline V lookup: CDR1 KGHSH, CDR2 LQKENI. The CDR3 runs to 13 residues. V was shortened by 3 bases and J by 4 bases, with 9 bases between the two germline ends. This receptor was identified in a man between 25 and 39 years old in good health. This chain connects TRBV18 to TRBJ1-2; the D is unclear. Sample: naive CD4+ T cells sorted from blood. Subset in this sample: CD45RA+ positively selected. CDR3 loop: CASSPGSAYGYTF. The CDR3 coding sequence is TGTGCCAGCTCACCTGGGTCAGCCTATGGCTACACCTTC. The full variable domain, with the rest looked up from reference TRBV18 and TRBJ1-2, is NAGVMQNPRHLVRRRGQEARLRCSPMKGHSHVYWYRQLPEEGLKFMVYLQKENIIDESGMPKERFSAEFPKEGPSILRIQQVVRGDSAAYFCASSPGSAYGYTFGSGTRLTVV.